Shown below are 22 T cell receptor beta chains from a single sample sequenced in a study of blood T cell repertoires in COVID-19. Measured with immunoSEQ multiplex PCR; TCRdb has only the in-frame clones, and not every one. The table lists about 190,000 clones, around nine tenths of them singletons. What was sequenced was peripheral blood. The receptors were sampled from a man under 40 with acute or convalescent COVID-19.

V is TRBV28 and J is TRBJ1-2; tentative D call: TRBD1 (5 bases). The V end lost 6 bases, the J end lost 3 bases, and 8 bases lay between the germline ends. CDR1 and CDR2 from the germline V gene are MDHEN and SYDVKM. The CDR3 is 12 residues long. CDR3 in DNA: TGTGCCAGCAGCCCAGGGTACTATGGCTACACCTTC. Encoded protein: CASSPGYYGYTF.

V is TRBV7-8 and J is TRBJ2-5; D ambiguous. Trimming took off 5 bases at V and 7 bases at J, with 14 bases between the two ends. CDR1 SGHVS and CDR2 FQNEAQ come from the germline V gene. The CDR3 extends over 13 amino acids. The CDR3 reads CASSPPNYGTQYF. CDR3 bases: TGTGCCAGCAGCCCTCCTAATTACGGGACCCAGTACTTC.

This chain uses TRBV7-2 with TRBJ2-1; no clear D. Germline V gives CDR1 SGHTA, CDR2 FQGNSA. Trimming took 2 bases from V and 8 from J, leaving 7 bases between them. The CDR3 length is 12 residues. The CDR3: CASSLYRDEQFF. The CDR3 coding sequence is TGTGCCAGCAGCTTATACAGAGATGAGCAGTTCTTC.

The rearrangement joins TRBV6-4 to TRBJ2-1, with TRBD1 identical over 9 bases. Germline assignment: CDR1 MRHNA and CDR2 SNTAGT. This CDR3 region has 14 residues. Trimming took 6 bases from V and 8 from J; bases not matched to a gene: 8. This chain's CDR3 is CASSRTGESHEQFF. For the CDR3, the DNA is TGTGCCAGCAGCCGGACAGGGGAGTCTCATGAGCAGTTCTTC.

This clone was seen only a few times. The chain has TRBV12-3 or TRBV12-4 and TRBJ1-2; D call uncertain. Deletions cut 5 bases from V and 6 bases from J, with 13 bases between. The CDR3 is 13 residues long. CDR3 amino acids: CASSPFRGNGYTF. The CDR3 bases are TGTGCCAGCAGTCCGTTCCGGGGAAATGGCTACACCTTC.

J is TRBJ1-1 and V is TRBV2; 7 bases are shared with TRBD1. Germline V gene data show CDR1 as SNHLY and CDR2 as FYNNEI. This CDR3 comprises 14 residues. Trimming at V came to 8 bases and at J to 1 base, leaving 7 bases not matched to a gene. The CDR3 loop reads CASHKQGTNTEAFF. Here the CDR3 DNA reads TGTGCCAGCCATAAACAGGGGACGAACACTGAAGCTTTCTTT.

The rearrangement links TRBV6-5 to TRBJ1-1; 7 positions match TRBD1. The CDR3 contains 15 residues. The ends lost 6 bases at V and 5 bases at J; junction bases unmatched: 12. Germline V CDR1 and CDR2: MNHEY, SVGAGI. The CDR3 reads CASRKDRVLLTEAFF. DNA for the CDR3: TGTGCCAGCAGGAAAGACAGGGTTTTGCTAACTGAAGCTTTCTTT.

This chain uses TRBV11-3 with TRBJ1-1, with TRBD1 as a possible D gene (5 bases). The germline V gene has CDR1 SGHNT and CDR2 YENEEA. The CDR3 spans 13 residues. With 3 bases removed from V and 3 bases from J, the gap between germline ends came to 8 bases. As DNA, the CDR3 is TGTGCCAGCAGCTTGTCAGGGTACACTGAAGCTTTCTTT. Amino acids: CASSLSGYTEAFF.

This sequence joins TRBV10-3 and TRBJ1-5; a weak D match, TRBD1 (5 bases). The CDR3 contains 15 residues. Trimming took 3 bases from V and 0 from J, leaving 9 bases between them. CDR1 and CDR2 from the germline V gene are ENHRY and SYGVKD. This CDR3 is CAISERGNSNQPQHF. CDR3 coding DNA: TGTGCCATCAGTGAACGGGGGAATAGCAATCAGCCCCAGCATTTT.

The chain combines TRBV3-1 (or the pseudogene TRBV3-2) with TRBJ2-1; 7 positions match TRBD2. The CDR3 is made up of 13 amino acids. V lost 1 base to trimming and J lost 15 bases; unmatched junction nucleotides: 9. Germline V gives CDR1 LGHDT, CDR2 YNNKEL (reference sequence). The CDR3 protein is CASSQAPAGNWFF. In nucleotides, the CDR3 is TGTGCCAGCAGCCAAGCACCAGCGGGAAATTGGTTCTTC.

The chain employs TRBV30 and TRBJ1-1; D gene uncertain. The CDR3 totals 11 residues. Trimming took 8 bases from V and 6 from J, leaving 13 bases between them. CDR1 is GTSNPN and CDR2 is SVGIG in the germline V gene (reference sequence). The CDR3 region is CAAGGIAEAFF. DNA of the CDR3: TGTGCCGCCGGCGGGATCGCTGAAGCTTTCTTT. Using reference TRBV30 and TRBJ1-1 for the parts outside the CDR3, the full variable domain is SQTIHQWPATLVQPVGSPLSLECTVEGTSNPNLYWYRQAAGRGLQLLFYSVGIGQISSEVPQNLSASRPQDRQFILSSKKLLLSDSGFYLCAAGGIAEAFFGQGTRLTVV.

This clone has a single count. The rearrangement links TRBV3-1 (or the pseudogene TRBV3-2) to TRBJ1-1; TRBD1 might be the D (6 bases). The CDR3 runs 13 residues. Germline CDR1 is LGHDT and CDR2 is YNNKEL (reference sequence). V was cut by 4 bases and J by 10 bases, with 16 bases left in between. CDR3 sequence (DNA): TGTGCCAGCAGCCGGACTAGGACAGACGGAGCTTTCTTT. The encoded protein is CASSRTRTDGAFF.

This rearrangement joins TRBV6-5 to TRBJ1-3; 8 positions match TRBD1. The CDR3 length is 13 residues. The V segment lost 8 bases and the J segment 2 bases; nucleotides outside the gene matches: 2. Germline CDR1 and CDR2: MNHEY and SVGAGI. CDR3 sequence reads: CASPDRAGNTIYF. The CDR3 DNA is TGTGCCAGCCCGGACAGGGCTGGAAACACCATATATTTT.

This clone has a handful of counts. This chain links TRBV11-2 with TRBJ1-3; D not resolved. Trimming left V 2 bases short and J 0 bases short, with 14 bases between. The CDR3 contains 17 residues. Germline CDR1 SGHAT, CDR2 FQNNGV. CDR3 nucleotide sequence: TGTGCCAGCAGCTTATCCTCTTTCACGCGCTCTGGAAACACCATATATTTT. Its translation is CASSLSSFTRSGNTIYF.

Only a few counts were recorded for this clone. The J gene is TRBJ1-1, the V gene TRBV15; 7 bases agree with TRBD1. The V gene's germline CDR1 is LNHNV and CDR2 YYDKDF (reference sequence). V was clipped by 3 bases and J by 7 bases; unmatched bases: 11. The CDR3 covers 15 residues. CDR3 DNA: TGTGCCACCAGCAGGAACGTACAGGGGTCGAGTGAAGCTTTCTTT. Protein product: CATSRNVQGSSEAFF.

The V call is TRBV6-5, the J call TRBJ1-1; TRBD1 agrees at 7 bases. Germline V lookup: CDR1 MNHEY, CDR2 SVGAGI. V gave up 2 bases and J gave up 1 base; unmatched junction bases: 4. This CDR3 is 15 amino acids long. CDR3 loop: CASSYGQATNTEAFF. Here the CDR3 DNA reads TGTGCCAGCAGTTACGGACAGGCGACGAACACTGAAGCTTTCTTT.

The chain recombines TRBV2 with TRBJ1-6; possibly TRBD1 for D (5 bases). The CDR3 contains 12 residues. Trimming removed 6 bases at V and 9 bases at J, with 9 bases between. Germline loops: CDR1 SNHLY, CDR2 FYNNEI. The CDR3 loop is CASSAGISPLHF. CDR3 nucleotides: TGTGCCAGCAGCGCAGGGATTTCACCCCTCCACTTT.

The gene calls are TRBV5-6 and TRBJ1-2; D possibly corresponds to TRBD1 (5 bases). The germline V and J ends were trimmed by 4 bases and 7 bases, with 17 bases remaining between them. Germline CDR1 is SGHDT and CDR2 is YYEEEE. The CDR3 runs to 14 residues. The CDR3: CASSPGHLRRGYTF. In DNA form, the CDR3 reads TGTGCCAGCAGCCCTGGACATCTAAGGCGTGGCTACACCTTC. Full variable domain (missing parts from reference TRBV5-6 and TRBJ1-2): DAGVTQSPTHLIKTRGQQVTLRCSPKSGHDTVSWYQQALGQGPQFIFQYYEEEERQRGNFPDRFSGHQFPNYSSELNVNALLLGDSALYLCASSPGHLRRGYTFGSGTRLTVV.

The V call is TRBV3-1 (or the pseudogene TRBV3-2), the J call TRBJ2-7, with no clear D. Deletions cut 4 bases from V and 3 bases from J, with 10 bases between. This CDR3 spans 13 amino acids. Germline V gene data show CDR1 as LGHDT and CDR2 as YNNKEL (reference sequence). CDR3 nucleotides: TGTGCCAGCAGCCCCTACCCCTACTACGAGCAGTACTTC. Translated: CASSPYPYYEQYF.

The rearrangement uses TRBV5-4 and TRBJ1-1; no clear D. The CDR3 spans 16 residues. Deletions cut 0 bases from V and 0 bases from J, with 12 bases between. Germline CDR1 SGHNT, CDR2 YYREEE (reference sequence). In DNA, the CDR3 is TGTGCCAGCAGCTTGGCGAGAGATTTCATGAACACTGAAGCTTTCTTT. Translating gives CASSLARDFMNTEAFF.

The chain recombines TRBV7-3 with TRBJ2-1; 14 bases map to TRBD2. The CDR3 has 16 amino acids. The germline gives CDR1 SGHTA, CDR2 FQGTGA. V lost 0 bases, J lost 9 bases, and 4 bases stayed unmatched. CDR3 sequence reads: CASSLTGGLAGVEQFF. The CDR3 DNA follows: TGTGCCAGCAGCTTAACGGGGGGACTAGCGGGAGTTGAGCAGTTCTTC. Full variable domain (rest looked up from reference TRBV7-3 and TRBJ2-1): GAGVSQTPSNKVTEKGKYVELRCDPISGHTALYWYRQSLGQGPEFLIYFQGTGAADDSGLPNDRFFAVRPEGSVSTLKIQRTERGDSAVYLCASSLTGGLAGVEQFFGPGTRLTVL.

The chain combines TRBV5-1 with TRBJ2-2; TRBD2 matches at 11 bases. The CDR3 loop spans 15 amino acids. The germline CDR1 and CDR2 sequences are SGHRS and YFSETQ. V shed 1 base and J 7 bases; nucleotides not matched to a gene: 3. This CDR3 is CASSLTSGSGGELFF. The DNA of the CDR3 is TGCGCCAGCAGCTTGACTAGCGGGAGCGGCGGGGAGCTGTTTTTT.